What follows are 13 T cell receptor beta chains derived from one specimen sequenced in a study of CD8 T cells in Susac syndrome. Random hexamers were used to reverse transcribe the RNA input (roughly 0.5 to 1 ug). TCRdb redid the calling of the immunoSEQ multiplex PCR reads with MiXCR, one entry per CDR3 protein. The sample carries around 170,000 distinct CDR3 sequences, 90% to 96% recorded once. The sample taken for sequencing was CD4+ T cells from PBMCs. The receptors were gathered from a human donor with Susac syndrome.

CDR3 nucleotide sequence: TGCAGTGCTAGCTTATCCGACGGACCTGACGGTGAGCAGTTCTTC. Its translation is CSASLSDGPDGEQFF. This sequence joins TRBV20-1 and TRBJ2-1; the D is unclear. Trimming cost V 3 bases and J 9 bases, with 21 bases left between them. CDR1 and CDR2 from the germline V gene are DFQATT and SNEGSKA (reference sequence). The CDR3 loop spans 15 amino acids.

The chain links TRBV29-1 to TRBJ2-6, with no clear D. CDR1 and CDR2 (germline): SQVTM, ANQGSEA. The CDR3 is 12 amino acids. Trimming removed 7 bases at V and 4 bases at J, with 8 bases between. CDR3 coding DNA: TGCAGCGCCGACGCCGGGGCCAACGTCCTGACTTTC. It encodes CSADAGANVLTF.

This chain links TRBV3-1 with TRBJ1-1; 7 nucleotides match TRBD1. There are 14 residues in the CDR3. Germline lookup yields CDR1 LGHDT and CDR2 YNNKEL (reference sequence). The V segment lost 4 bases and the J segment 5 bases; nucleotides outside the gene matches: 7. Here the CDR3 reads CASSLPDRWTEAFF. In DNA form, the CDR3 reads TGTGCCAGCAGCCTCCCGGACAGGTGGACTGAAGCTTTCTTT.

V and J are TRBV6-5 and TRBJ2-1; 14 bases are a match to TRBD2. The CDR3 is 17 residues long. V trimming: 4 bases; J trimming: 7 bases; junction bases outside the gene matches: 9. Germline V CDR1 and CDR2: MNHEY, SVGAGI. This CDR3 is CASSLRLAGGLGNEQFF. The CDR3, as DNA: TGTGCCAGCAGTTTACGACTAGCGGGGGGGCTAGGTAATGAGCAGTTCTTC.

This rearrangement joins TRBV7-8 to TRBJ2-7; D is ambiguous. V was trimmed by 8 bases and J by 0 bases, leaving 11 bases between them. The CDR3 spans 13 residues. The germline CDR1 and CDR2 sequences are SGHVS and FQNEAQ. CDR3 nucleotide sequence: TGTGCCAGCGGTCCCTTACTCTCCTACGAGCAGTACTTC. Amino acids: CASGPLLSYEQYF.

The chain uses TRBV7-3 and TRBJ2-2; 11 nucleotides agree with TRBD1. The CDR3 extends over 15 amino acids. Trimming took 5 bases from V and 6 from J; bases not matched to a gene: 5. Germline lookup yields CDR1 SGHTA and CDR2 FQGTGA. The CDR3 nucleotides read TGTGCCAGCAGCCCTGGGACAGGGGGGTCCGGGGAGCTGTTTTTT. Amino acid sequence: CASSPGTGGSGELFF.

This clonotype was picked up one time. This chain uses TRBV29-1 with TRBJ1-2, with no clear D. CDR3 length: 12 residues. Trimming took 2 bases from V and 8 from J, leaving 12 bases between them. Germline V gives CDR1 SQVTM, CDR2 ANQGSEA. Here the CDR3 reads CSVERALRGYTF. Here the CDR3 DNA reads TGCAGCGTTGAACGCGCACTTCGGGGCTACACCTTC.

This clonotype has only one observation. This rearrangement joins TRBV11-2 to TRBJ2-3, with 8 positions matching TRBD2. Looked up from germline, CDR1 is SGHAT and CDR2 is FQNNGV. The CDR3 covers 16 residues. V lost 5 bases, J lost 0 bases, and 7 bases stayed unmatched. The CDR3 loop reads CASSAWGGGSTDTQYF. The CDR3 nucleotides read TGTGCCAGCAGCGCCTGGGGCGGGGGGAGCACAGATACGCAGTATTTT.

The chain is built from TRBV12-3 or TRBV12-4 and TRBJ1-2, with D unclear. Trimming shortened V by 3 bases and J by 2 bases, and 10 bases separated the two germline ends. There are 14 residues in the CDR3. CDR3 nucleotides: TGTGCCAGCAGTTTTAGTTCCTCAAACTATGGCTACACCTTC. Translated, it gives CASSFSSSNYGYTF.

This clonotype was seen just once. The J gene is TRBJ2-2, the V gene TRBV5-1; D is unclear. CDR1 SGHRS and CDR2 YFSETQ come from the germline V gene. The CDR3 consists of 15 residues. The V end was cut by 4 bases, the J end by 6 bases, with 16 bases between. The CDR3 is CASSPGPRVAGELFF. Written as DNA, the CDR3 is TGCGCCAGCAGCCCCGGGCCACGGGTCGCCGGGGAGCTGTTTTTT. Using reference TRBV5-1 and TRBJ2-2 for the parts outside the CDR3, the full variable domain is KAGVTQTPRYLIKTRGQQVTLSCSPISGHRSVSWYQQTPGQGLQFLFEYFSETQRNKGNFPGRFSGRQFSNSRSEMNVSTLELGDSALYLCASSPGPRVAGELFFGEGSRLTVL.

Here the CDR3 reads CSVRQSSYEQYF. The DNA for the CDR3 is TGCAGCGTTCGCCAGAGCTCCTACGAGCAGTACTTC. This chain links TRBV29-1 with TRBJ2-7, with D unresolved. Per germline, CDR1 SQVTM and CDR2 ANQGSEA. The germline V and J ends were trimmed by 5 bases and 0 bases, with 8 bases remaining between them. The CDR3 is 12 amino acids.

This chain connects TRBV20-1 to TRBJ1-2; D is perhaps TRBD1 (5 bases). The CDR3 is made up of 15 amino acids. In germline, CDR1 is DFQATT, CDR2 SNEGSKA (reference sequence). Trimming left V 0 bases short and J 3 bases short, with 14 bases between. Written as DNA, the CDR3 is TGCAGTGCTAGAGATCTTAGGGGAGGAGACTATGGCTACACCTTC. This sequence encodes CSARDLRGGDYGYTF.

The chain joins TRBV20-1 to TRBJ2-7, with 7 nucleotides matching TRBD2. The CDR3 is 15 amino acids. CDR1 and CDR2 (germline): DFQATT, SNEGSKA (reference sequence). V dropped 6 bases and J dropped 0; count of bases not matched to a gene: 11. This CDR3 reads CSADLRLAGSYEQYF. CDR3 nucleotide sequence: TGCAGTGCGGATCTGAGACTAGCCGGCTCCTACGAGCAGTACTTC.